Listed here is a single T cell receptor beta chain. As yet, its antigen is unknown. Germline CDR1 and CDR2: LGHDT and YNNKEL (reference sequence). The V gene lost 2 bases and the J gene lost 2 bases, with 13 bases spanning the gap. The CDR3 sequence is 16 residues long. The data originate from a study of blood T cells in healthy people across ages. About the study: Capture via template switching afforded approximately one barcoded beta molecule per two T cells. Study-wide points: Unsorted PBMCs blocked a conclusive comparison of naive and antigen-experienced cells.

Using a J-beta primer mix together with a sample-barcoded 5' primer, a second PCR was run for about 6 to 12 cycles. TCRdb called the 5' RACE reads again in MiXCR, with one record for every CDR3 protein. The sample gives about 800,000 distinct CDR3 sequences, 55% to 75% of which show up once; about 20% is in the top ten. The TCR was taken from a man in his thirties or forties in good health. Source material: blood. V gene TRBV3-1 combines with J gene TRBJ2-1; possibly TRBD2 for D (5 bases). CDR3 DNA: TGTGCCAGCAGCCAAATGAACGGCGGGCCCTACAATGAGCAGTTCTTC. Its protein is CASSQMNGGPYNEQFF.